Following are 10 T cell receptor beta chains from one sample sequenced in a study of T cell repertoires in cytomegalovirus infection. TCRdb re-called the reads with MiXCR, one entry per CDR3 protein. In the table there are some 800,000 distinct CDR3 sequences, almost 30% of which are singletons. The antigens of these receptors remain unknown. Material: cultured CD8+ T cells from PBMCs, obtained from culture after CMV antigen stimulation. The source of these receptors is a human donor in good health (CMV status not recorded). Some clones in this sample may be carry-over from other donors' samples.

This clonotype was counted a few times. V gene TRBV7-6 combines with J gene TRBJ1-2; no firm D call. V was cut by 5 bases and J by 13 bases, with 17 bases left in between. This CDR3 spans 12 amino acids. CDR1 is SGHVS, CDR2 FNYEAQ, per germline. CDR3 in DNA: TGTGCCAGCAGCATAGGACTCAGTTTTTTCACCTTC. Translation gives CASSIGLSFFTF.

This sequence joins TRBV7-9 and TRBJ1-2, with TRBD1 matching 7 bases. The CDR3 length is 13 residues. Germline lookup yields CDR1 SEHNR and CDR2 FQNEAQ (reference sequence). Trimming at V came to 6 bases and at J to 3 bases, leaving 4 bases not matched to a gene. CDR3 amino acids: CASRGQTDYGYTF. In DNA form, the CDR3 reads TGTGCCAGCAGGGGACAGACTGACTATGGCTACACCTTC. Filled out from reference TRBV7-9 and TRBJ1-2, the complete variable domain reads DTGVSQNPRHKITKRGQNVTFRCDPISEHNRLYWYRQTLGQGPEFLTYFQNEAQLEKSRLLSDRFSAERPKGSFSTLEIQRTEQGDSAMYLCASRGQTDYGYTFGSGTRLTVV.

This clonotype was recorded a few times. The chain combines TRBV5-6 with TRBJ2-7; 7 bases align to TRBD2. This CDR3 has 13 residues. The V gene's germline CDR1 is SGHDT and CDR2 YYEEEE. J lost 3 bases, V lost 4 bases, and 4 bases had no gene match. In DNA, the CDR3 is TGTGCCAGCAGCGGCGGGGAGGGCTACGAGCAGTACTTC. Its translation: CASSGGEGYEQYF.

V and J are TRBV29-1 and TRBJ2-7; 7 nucleotides line up with TRBD1. Germline V gene sequence: CDR1 SQVTM, CDR2 ANQGSEA. V was clipped by 2 bases and J by 2 bases; unmatched bases: 6. The CDR3 is made up of 14 amino acids. In DNA form, the CDR3 reads TGCAGCGTTGAAACCCCGGGACAGACCTACGAGCAGTACTTC. Its protein is CSVETPGQTYEQYF.

This rearrangement joins TRBV24-1 to TRBJ1-3, with D uncertain. V lost 4 bases to trimming and J lost 0 bases, with 3 bases between them. Germline CDR1 KGHDR, CDR2 SFDVKD. This CDR3 spans 13 amino acids. The chain's CDR3 is CATSDRSGNTIYF. The CDR3 bases are TGTGCCACCAGTGACCGCTCTGGAAACACCATATATTTT.

J is TRBJ1-1 and V is TRBV27; TRBD1 matches 7 bases. Looked up from germline, CDR1 is MNHEY and CDR2 is SMNVEV (reference sequence). The CDR3 sequence is 15 residues long. The trim removed 4 bases at V and 1 base at J, leaving 6 bases unmatched. The CDR3 is CASSSWDSPNTEAFF. The DNA for the CDR3 is TGTGCCAGCAGTTCCTGGGACAGTCCGAACACTGAAGCTTTCTTT.

The CDR3 region has the DNA TGTGCCATCAAGACTAGCGGGGTAACCGGGGAGCTGTTTTTT. It encodes CAIKTSGVTGELFF. The rearrangement links TRBV10-3 to TRBJ2-2, with 11 bases identical to TRBD2. Germline assignment: CDR1 ENHRY and CDR2 SYGVKD. Unmatched junction bases numbered 3, after V lost 7 bases and J lost 5 bases. The CDR3 is 14 residues long.

Concerning this clonotype: No conserved phenylalanine or tryptophan ends this CDR3, so it is likely a read error. The chain carries TRBV6-1 and TRBJ2-7; the D gene could be TRBD1 or TRBD2 (6 bases each). The CDR3 extends over 15 amino acids. V dropped 4 bases and J dropped 3 bases, with 16 bases sitting between them. Germline V lookup: CDR1 MNHNS, CDR2 SASEGT. Here the CDR3 reads CASSVRDTGLYEQYY. As DNA, the CDR3 is TGTGCCAGCAGTGTCCGGGACACGGGACTCTACGAGCAGTACTAC.

This clonotype showed up many times. The chain couples TRBV12-3 or TRBV12-4 to TRBJ2-3; the match to TRBD2 covers 10 bases. The ends lost 3 bases at V and 4 bases at J; junction bases unmatched: 19. The CDR3 spans 20 residues. CDR3 coding DNA: TGTGCCAGCAGTTTGGGGCTTAGCGGGGGGACTTTCCAGGAGGCAGATACGCAGTATTTT. Its protein is CASSLGLSGGTFQEADTQYF.

This clonotype was picked up many times. The J gene is TRBJ1-1, the V gene TRBV7-8, with D tentatively TRBD1 (5 bases). Germline V gene sequence: CDR1 SGHVS, CDR2 FQNEAQ. CDR3 length equals 16 residues. The V end lost 2 bases, the J end lost 6 bases, and 19 bases lay between the germline ends. CDR3 nucleotide sequence: TGTGCCAGCAGCTTATGGGGCGAGGGTGAGGTGCCTGAAGCTTTCTTT. Translated: CASSLWGEGEVPEAFF.